This T cell receptor (beta chain) was profiled in a study of early T cells in non-severe SARS-CoV-2 infection. Study context: Sequencing targeted bulk RNA from unsorted whole blood, leaving chains unpaired.

This clonotype was recorded many times. The target antigen is unknown. Germline assignment: CDR1 SGHDN and CDR2 FVKESK. The CDR3 consists of 15 residues. Between the trimmed V and J ends, which lost 1 base and 2 bases, there was a span of 10 bases. Study-level results: Using VDJdb, the matching emphasized anti-spike CD8 responses while missing private and CD4 specificities.

Individual cDNA molecules received unique molecular identifiers during library preparation. A single record per CDR3 protein comes from TCRdb applying MiXCR to the 5' RACE reads. The data show fewer than 65,000 distinct CDR3 sequences, 8.5% to 12% seen once. Sequencing was done on a sample of whole blood. The TCR comes from an adult who was a healthcare worker with PCR-confirmed SARS-CoV-2 infection or an uninfected control (not recorded which). This chain uses TRBV14 with TRBJ2-3; no reliable D call. CDR3 in DNA: TGTGCCAGCAGCCAAGGACCCACTTACACAGATACGCAGTATTTT. Protein sequence: CASSQGPTYTDTQYF.